Presented here are 24 T cell receptor beta chains from one specimen sequenced in a study of PD-L1 blockade in urothelial cancer. Method: immunoSEQ multiplex PCR; TCRdb's copy keeps in-frame clones and lacks some. Of about 30,000 clones detected, over 75% appear once; the ten largest clones hold approximately 2.2%. The sequencing here drew on PBMCs, taken around atezolizumab (anti-PD-L1) treatment. These receptor sequences come from a man aged 45 to 65 with urothelial cancer.

This chain joins TRBV5-4 and TRBJ2-2; 7 bases are a match to TRBD2. The CDR3 extends over 16 amino acids. Germline V gives CDR1 SGHNT, CDR2 YYREEE (reference sequence). DNA for the CDR3: TGTGCAACGGTCCTCCAAGCGGGGACGAACACCGGGGAGCTGTTTTTT. It specifies CATVLQAGTNTGELFF. The variable domain in full, completed from reference TRBV5-4 and TRBJ2-2, reads ETGVTQSPTHLIKTRGQQVTLRCSSQSGHNTVSWYQQALGQGPQFIFQYYREEENGRGNFPPRFSGLQFPNYSSELNVNALELDDSALYLCATVLQAGTNTGELFFGEGSRLTVL.

The chain recombines TRBV15 with TRBJ2-3, with D possibly TRBD1 on 6 matching bases. V was cut by 5 bases and J by 4 bases, with 22 bases left in between. The germline V gene encodes CDR1 LNHNV and CDR2 YYDKDF (reference sequence). The CDR3 totals 17 residues. CDR3 in amino acids: CATSRYQGSARADTQYF. DNA for the CDR3: TGTGCCACCAGCCGCTACCAGGGGTCCGCCAGAGCAGATACGCAGTATTTT.

The CDR3 sequence: CASSGRDRAETQYF. Here the CDR3 DNA reads TGTGCCAGCAGCGGTAGGGACAGGGCTGAGACCCAGTACTTC. The genes are TRBV2 and TRBJ2-5, with 9 bases fitting TRBD1. Germline-derived CDR1 and CDR2 are SNHLY and FYNNEI. The length of the CDR3 is 14 residues. Losses at the gene ends were 6 bases for V and 5 bases for J; bases not matched to a gene: 7.

The chain joins TRBV29-1 to TRBJ2-1; D unclear. Germline V CDR1 and CDR2: SQVTM, ANQGSEA. This CDR3 comprises 14 residues. With 5 bases removed from V and 0 bases from J, the gap between germline ends came to 11 bases. The CDR3 region is CSVFLADSYNEQFF. As DNA, the CDR3 is TGCAGCGTTTTTCTCGCGGACTCCTACAATGAGCAGTTCTTC.

This clone is termed medium-sized. This sequence joins TRBV7-2 and TRBJ1-6; no definite D call. Germline V lookup: CDR1 SGHTA, CDR2 FQGNSA. There are 14 residues in the CDR3. Trimming cost V 2 bases and J 2 bases, with 4 bases left between them. CDR3 in DNA: TGTGCCAGCAGCTTATCTCCCTATAATTCACCCCTCCACTTT. Amino acid sequence: CASSLSPYNSPLHF.

As DNA, the CDR3 is TGTGCCAGTAGTAACACCTACGAGCAGTACTTC. It specifies CASSNTYEQYF. The chain carries TRBV19 and TRBJ2-7, with unresolved D. Per germline, CDR1 LNHDA and CDR2 SQIVND (reference sequence). This CDR3 comprises 11 residues. V lost 4 bases to trimming and J lost 2 bases, with 3 bases between them.

The chain recombines TRBV7-6 with TRBJ2-2, with TRBD2 identical over 11 bases. Looked up from germline, CDR1 is SGHVS and CDR2 is FNYEAQ. The CDR3 is 17 amino acids. The trim removed 3 bases at V and 5 bases at J, leaving 8 bases unmatched. This CDR3 is CASSFISGGASTGELFF. In DNA, the CDR3 is TGTGCCAGCAGCTTCATTAGCGGGGGGGCCTCTACCGGGGAGCTGTTTTTT.

V gene TRBV7-8 combines with J gene TRBJ2-5, with 7 bases fitting TRBD2. V shed 5 bases and J 1 base; nucleotides not matched to a gene: 4. The CDR3 runs 14 residues. CDR1 and CDR2 from the germline V gene are SGHVS and FQNEAQ. CDR3 nucleotides: TGTGCCAGCAGCCGGCTAGCGGTCCAAGAGACCCAGTACTTC. Encoded protein: CASSRLAVQETQYF.

The rearrangement uses TRBV7-8 and TRBJ1-4; no firm D call. This CDR3 comprises 17 residues. The V gene lost 1 base and the J gene lost 0 bases, with 12 bases spanning the gap. CDR1 and CDR2 (germline): SGHVS, FQNEAQ. In DNA form, the CDR3 reads TGTGCCAGCAGCTTAGTGCAGGTCCAGGCAACTAATGAAAAACTGTTTTTT. Translation: CASSLVQVQATNEKLFF. Based on the CDR3 plus reference TRBV7-8 and TRBJ1-4, the full variable domain is GAGVSQSPRYKVAKRGQDVALRCDPISGHVSLFWYQQALGQGPEFLTYFQNEAQLDKSGLPSDRFFAERPEGSVSTLKIQRTQQEDSAVYLCASSLVQVQATNEKLFFGSGTQLSVL.

The genes are TRBV25-1 and TRBJ2-2, with D maybe TRBD1 (6 bases). Germline values: CDR1 MGHDK, CDR2 SYGVNS. The CDR3 totals 14 residues. With 5 bases removed from V and 7 bases from J, the gap between germline ends came to 14 bases. The chain's CDR3 is CASSLDRGDGELFF. Here the CDR3 DNA reads TGTGCCAGCAGTTTGGACAGAGGGGACGGGGAGCTGTTTTTT. The full variable domain, completed using reference TRBV25-1 and TRBJ2-2, is EADIYQTPRYLVIGTGKKITLECSQTMGHDKMYWYQQDPGMELHLIHYSYGVNSTEKGDLSSESTVSRIRTEHFPLTLESARPSHTSQYLCASSLDRGDGELFFGEGSRLTVL.

The V call is TRBV10-3, the J call TRBJ1-3, with D unresolved. Trimming shortened V by 3 bases and J by 0 bases, and 12 bases separated the two germline ends. CDR3 size: 16 residues. In germline, CDR1 is ENHRY, CDR2 SYGVKD. Written as DNA, the CDR3 is TGTGCCATCAGTGATTCACAGACCCGCTCTGGAAACACCATATATTTT. It codes for CAISDSQTRSGNTIYF.

Remarks on this clone: Other nucleotide sequences from this sample produce the same CDR3. The chain joins TRBV10-3 to TRBJ2-3; D not certain. The length of the CDR3 is 13 residues. CDR1 and CDR2 from the germline V gene are ENHRY and SYGVKD. The ends were cut back, 5 bases at V and 0 bases at J, with 6 bases in the middle. CDR3 bases: TGTGCCATCAGTACAGTTAGCACAGATACGCAGTATTTT. Amino acid sequence: CAISTVSTDTQYF.

This clone has only a few counts. This sequence joins TRBV19 and TRBJ1-1; TRBD1 matches 8 bases. CDR3 length: 14 residues. V shed 2 bases and J 7 bases; nucleotides not matched to a gene: 6. Germline V CDR1 and CDR2: LNHDA, SQIVND (reference sequence). The CDR3 nucleotides read TGTGCCAGTAGTATATCTCCCGGGACAGGTGAAGCTTTCTTT. It translates to CASSISPGTGEAFF.

The V call is TRBV11-3, the J call TRBJ2-1; D not resolved. The CDR3 runs 13 residues. Germline-derived CDR1 and CDR2 are SGHNT and YENEEA. V shed 5 bases and J shed 7 bases, with 12 bases lying between them. In nucleotides, the CDR3 is TGTGCCAGCAGCCCTAGTAGAAGAAATGAGCAGTTCTTC. Translation: CASSPSRRNEQFF.

The chain couples TRBV6-1 to TRBJ1-2; 10 nucleotides agree with TRBD1. Unmatched junction bases numbered 14, after V lost 2 bases and J lost 8 bases. CDR1 MNHNS and CDR2 SASEGT come from the germline V gene. This CDR3 spans 17 amino acids. CDR3 nucleotide sequence: TGTGCCAGCAGTGAATTCTGGACAGGGGGGTCTTGGGAAGGCTACACCTTC. Its protein product is CASSEFWTGGSWEGYTF.

In its sample, this clone was seen once. J is TRBJ2-2 and V is TRBV4-1, with D perhaps TRBD2 (5 bases). Trimming cost V 1 base and J 1 base, with 13 bases left between them. Germline V gene sequence: CDR1 MGHRA, CDR2 YSYEKL. This CDR3 region has 17 residues. The CDR3: CASSQAALARNTGELFF. CDR3 sequence (DNA): TGCGCCAGCAGCCAAGCCGCCCTAGCCCGGAACACCGGGGAGCTGTTTTTT.

This clone showed up just a few times. The chain has TRBV14 and TRBJ2-7, with D hard to call. CDR3 length: 13 residues. The V end lost 4 bases, the J end lost 2 bases, and 9 bases lay between the germline ends. CDR1 is SGHDN, CDR2 FVKESK, per germline. The CDR3 DNA is TGTGCCAGCAGCCGAGCGCGTACCTACGAGCAGTACTTC. This codes for CASSRARTYEQYF.

V is TRBV27 and J is TRBJ2-5; no clear D gene. Trimming took 4 bases from V and 0 from J, leaving 9 bases between them. The CDR3 is 14 residues long. CDR1 is MNHEY and CDR2 is SMNVEV in the germline V gene (reference sequence). This CDR3 is CASSWSGYQETQYF. The CDR3 DNA is TGTGCCAGCAGTTGGTCCGGGTACCAAGAGACCCAGTACTTC.

About this clone: At one boundary the junction diverges from the germline segment, which might be a read error. This chain links TRBV7-7 with TRBJ2-2; unclear D gene. Germline CDR1 reads SSHAT; CDR2 reads FNYEAQ (reference sequence). This CDR3 contains 12 residues. This chain's CDR3 is CASSLGDGELFF. DNA for the CDR3: TGTGCTAGCAGCTTAGGCGACGGGGAGCTGTTTTTT. The whole variable domain, filled in from reference TRBV7-7 and TRBJ2-2, reads GAGVSQSPRYKVTKRGQDVTLRCDPISSHATLYWYQQALGQGPEFLTYFNYEAQPDKSGLPSDRFSAERPEGSISTLTIQRTEQRDSAMYRCASSLGDGELFFGEGSRLTVL.

V is TRBV29-1 and J is TRBJ2-7; 10 bases are shared with TRBD2. Germline V gene sequence: CDR1 SQVTM, CDR2 ANQGSEA. J was trimmed by 9 bases and V by 4 bases; bases with no gene match: 6. The CDR3 is 12 residues long. This CDR3 is CSVGLAGAWQYF. The DNA of the CDR3 is TGCAGCGTTGGCCTAGCGGGAGCTTGGCAGTACTTC.

V usage is TRBV9 and J usage is TRBJ1-1; D uncertain. Trimming left V 0 bases short and J 0 bases short, with 9 bases between. Germline CDR1 is SGDLS and CDR2 is YYNGEE. The CDR3 consists of 15 residues. The CDR3 reads CASSVVPTLNTEAFF. The CDR3 coding sequence is TGTGCCAGCAGCGTAGTCCCGACACTGAACACTGAAGCTTTCTTT. The full variable domain, rest sourced from reference TRBV9 and TRBJ1-1, is DSGVTQTPKHLITATGQRVTLRCSPRSGDLSVYWYQQSLDQGLQFLIQYYNGEERAKGNILERFSAQQFPDLHSELNLSSLELGDSALYFCASSVVPTLNTEAFFGQGTRLTVV.

This clone has only one observation. J is TRBJ2-7 and V is TRBV18, with a tentative D call TRBD2 (6 bases). Trimming shortened V by 2 bases and J by 0 bases, and 8 bases separated the two germline ends. Germline loops: CDR1 KGHSH, CDR2 LQKENI. The CDR3 covers 14 residues. The CDR3 DNA reads as TGTGCCAGCTCACCAGGCGGGAACTCCTACGAGCAGTACTTC. Amino acid sequence: CASSPGGNSYEQYF.

The chain joins TRBV5-1 to TRBJ2-3, with 12 positions matching TRBD2. This CDR3 region has 18 residues. Trimming took 1 base from V and 2 from J; bases not matched to a gene: 8. Germline lookup yields CDR1 SGHRS and CDR2 YFSETQ. The CDR3 DNA follows: TGCGCCAGCAGCTTGAACCCTAGCGGGAGGGCCGACACAGATACGCAGTATTTT. This translates into CASSLNPSGRADTDTQYF.

CDR3 sequence: CASSALAGTQYF. In DNA, the CDR3 is TGTGCCAGCAGCGCGCTCGCGGGGACCCAGTACTTC. The chain combines TRBV7-9 with TRBJ2-5, with a weak D call TRBD2 (5 bases). The CDR3 extends over 12 amino acids. The V gene's germline CDR1 is SEHNR and CDR2 FQNEAQ (reference sequence). Trimming removed 5 bases at V and 7 bases at J, with 11 bases between.